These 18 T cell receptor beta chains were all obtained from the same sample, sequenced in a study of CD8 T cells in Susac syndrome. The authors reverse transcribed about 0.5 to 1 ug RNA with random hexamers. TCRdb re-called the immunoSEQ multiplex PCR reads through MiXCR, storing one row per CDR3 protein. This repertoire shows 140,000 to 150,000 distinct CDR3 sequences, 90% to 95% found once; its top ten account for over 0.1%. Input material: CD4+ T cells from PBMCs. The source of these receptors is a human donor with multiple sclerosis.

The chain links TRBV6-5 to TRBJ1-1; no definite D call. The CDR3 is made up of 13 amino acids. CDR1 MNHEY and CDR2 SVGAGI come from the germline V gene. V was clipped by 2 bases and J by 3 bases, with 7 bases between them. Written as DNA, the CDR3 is TGTGCCAGCAGTTACGTCAGCTACACTGAAGCTTTCTTT. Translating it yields CASSYVSYTEAFF.

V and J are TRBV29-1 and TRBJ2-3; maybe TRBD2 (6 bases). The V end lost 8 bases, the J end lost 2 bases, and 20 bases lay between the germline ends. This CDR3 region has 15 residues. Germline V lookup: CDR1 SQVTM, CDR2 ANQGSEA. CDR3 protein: CSLSLSGTPTDTQYF. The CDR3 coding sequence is TGCAGCTTATCCCTTAGCGGAACGCCCACAGATACGCAGTATTTT.

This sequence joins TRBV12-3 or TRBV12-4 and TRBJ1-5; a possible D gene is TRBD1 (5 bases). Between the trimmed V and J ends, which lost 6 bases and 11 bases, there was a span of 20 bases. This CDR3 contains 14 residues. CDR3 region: CASSPGGAGSAQHF. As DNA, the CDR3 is TGTGCCAGCAGCCCGGGCGGGGCCGGGTCGGCCCAGCATTTT.

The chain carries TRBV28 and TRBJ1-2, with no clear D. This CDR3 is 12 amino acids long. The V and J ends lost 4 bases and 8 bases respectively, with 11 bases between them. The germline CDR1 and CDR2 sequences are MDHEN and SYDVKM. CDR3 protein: CASSSQERGYTF. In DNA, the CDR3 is TGTGCCAGCAGTTCCCAGGAGCGGGGCTACACCTTC.

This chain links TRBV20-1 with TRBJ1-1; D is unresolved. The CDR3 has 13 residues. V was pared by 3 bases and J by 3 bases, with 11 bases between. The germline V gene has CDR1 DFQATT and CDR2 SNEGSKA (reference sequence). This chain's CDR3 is CSASGRRDTEAFF. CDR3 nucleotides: TGCAGTGCTAGCGGACGGAGAGACACTGAAGCTTTCTTT.

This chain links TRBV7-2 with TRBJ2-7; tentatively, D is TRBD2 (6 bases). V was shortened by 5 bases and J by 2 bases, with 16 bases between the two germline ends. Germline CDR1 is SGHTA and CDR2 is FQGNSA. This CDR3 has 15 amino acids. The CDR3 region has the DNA TGTGCCAGCAGCCCTCCGGGACTCGCACCCTACGAGCAGTACTTC. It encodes CASSPPGLAPYEQYF. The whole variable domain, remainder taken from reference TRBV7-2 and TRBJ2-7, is GAGVSQSPSNKVTEKGKDVELRCDPISGHTALYWYRQSLGQGLEFLIYFQGNSAPDKSGLPSDRFSAERTGGSVSTLTIQRTQQEDSAVYLCASSPPGLAPYEQYFGPGTRLTVT.

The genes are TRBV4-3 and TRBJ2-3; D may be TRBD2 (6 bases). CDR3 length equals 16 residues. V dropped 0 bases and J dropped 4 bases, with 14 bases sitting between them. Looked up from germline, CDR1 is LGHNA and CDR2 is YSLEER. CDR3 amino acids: CASSQDLLAIPDTQYF. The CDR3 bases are TGCGCCAGCAGCCAAGATCTCCTAGCGATCCCAGATACGCAGTATTTT.

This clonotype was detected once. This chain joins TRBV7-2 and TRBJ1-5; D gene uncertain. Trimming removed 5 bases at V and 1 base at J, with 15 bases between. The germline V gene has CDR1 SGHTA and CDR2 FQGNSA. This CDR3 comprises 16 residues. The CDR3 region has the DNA TGTGCCAGCAGCCTTGGGTGGCGTGGGAGCAATCAGCCCCAGCATTTT. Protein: CASSLGWRGSNQPQHF.

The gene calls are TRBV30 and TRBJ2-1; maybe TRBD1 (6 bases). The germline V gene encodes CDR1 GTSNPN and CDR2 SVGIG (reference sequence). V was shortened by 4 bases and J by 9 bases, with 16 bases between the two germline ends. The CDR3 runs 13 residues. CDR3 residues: CAWIRQGQGEQFF. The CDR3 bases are TGTGCCTGGATCCGTCAGGGGCAGGGTGAGCAGTTCTTC. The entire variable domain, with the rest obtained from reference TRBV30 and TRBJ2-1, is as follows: SQTIHQWPATLVQPVGSPLSLECTVEGTSNPNLYWYRQAAGRGLQLLFYSVGIGQISSEVPQNLSASRPQDRQFILSSKKLLLSDSGFYLCAWIRQGQGEQFFGPGTRLTVL.

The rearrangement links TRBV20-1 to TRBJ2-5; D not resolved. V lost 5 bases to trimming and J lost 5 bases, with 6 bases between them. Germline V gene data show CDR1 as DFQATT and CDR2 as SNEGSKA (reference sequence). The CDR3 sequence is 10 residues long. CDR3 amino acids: CSAESETQYF. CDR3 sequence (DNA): TGCAGTGCTGAAAGCGAGACCCAGTACTTC.

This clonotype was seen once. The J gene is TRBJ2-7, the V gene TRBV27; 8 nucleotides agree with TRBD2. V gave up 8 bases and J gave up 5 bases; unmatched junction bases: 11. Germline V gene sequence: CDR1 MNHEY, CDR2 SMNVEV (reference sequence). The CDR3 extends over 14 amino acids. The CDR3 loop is CASRHPGGGDEQYF. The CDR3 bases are TGTGCCAGCCGCCACCCGGGGGGGGGCGACGAGCAGTACTTC.

The CDR3 spells CASGAAQGFSGYTF. CDR3 DNA sequence: TGTGCCAGCGGTGCGGCACAGGGGTTTAGTGGCTACACCTTC. This rearrangement joins TRBV2 to TRBJ1-2; the match to TRBD1 covers 7 bases. The CDR3 sequence is 14 residues long. V gave up 8 bases and J gave up 7 bases; unmatched junction bases: 13. Per germline, CDR1 SNHLY and CDR2 FYNNEI.

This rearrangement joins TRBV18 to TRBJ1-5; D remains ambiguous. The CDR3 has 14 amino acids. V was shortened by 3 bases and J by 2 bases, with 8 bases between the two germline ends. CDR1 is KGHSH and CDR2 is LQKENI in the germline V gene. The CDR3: CASSPGLGNQPQHF. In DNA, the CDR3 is TGTGCCAGCTCACCTGGACTAGGCAATCAGCCCCAGCATTTT.

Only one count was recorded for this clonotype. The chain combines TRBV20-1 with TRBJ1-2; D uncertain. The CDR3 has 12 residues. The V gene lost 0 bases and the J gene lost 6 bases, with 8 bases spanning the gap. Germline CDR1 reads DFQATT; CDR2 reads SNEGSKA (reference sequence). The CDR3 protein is CSARDGWDGYTF. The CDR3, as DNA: TGCAGTGCTAGAGATGGGTGGGATGGCTACACCTTC.

The CDR3 is CAWNINTGELFF. The CDR3 region has the DNA TGTGCCTGGAATATTAACACCGGGGAGCTGTTTTTT. V gene TRBV30 combines with J gene TRBJ2-2; D remains unclear. V lost 4 bases, J lost 2 bases, and 5 bases lay in between. CDR1 is GTSNPN and CDR2 is SVGIG in the germline V gene (reference sequence). The CDR3 runs 12 residues.

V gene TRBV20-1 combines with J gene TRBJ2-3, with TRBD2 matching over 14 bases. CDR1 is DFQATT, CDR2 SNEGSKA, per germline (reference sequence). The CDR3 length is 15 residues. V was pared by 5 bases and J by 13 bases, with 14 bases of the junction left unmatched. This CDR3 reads CSAAATSGGAGPEYF. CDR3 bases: TGCAGTGCTGCCGCGACTAGCGGGGGGGCCGGTCCTGAGTATTTT.

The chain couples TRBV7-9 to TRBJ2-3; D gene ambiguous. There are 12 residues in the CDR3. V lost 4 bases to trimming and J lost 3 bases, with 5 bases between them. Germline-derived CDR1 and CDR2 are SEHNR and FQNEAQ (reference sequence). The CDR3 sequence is CASSSATDTQYF. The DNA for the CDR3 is TGTGCCAGCAGCTCGGCTACAGATACGCAGTATTTT.

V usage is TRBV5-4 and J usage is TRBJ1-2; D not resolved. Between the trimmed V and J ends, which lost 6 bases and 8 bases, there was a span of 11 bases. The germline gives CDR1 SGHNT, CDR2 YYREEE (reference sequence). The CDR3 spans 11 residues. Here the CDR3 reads CASNEVGGYTF. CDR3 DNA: TGTGCCAGCAACGAGGTGGGGGGCTACACCTTC.